This TCR beta chain was recorded in a study of blood T cell repertoires in COVID-19. Study-wide context: The samples span acute and convalescent COVID-19 from the United States, Italy and Spain. T cells, B-cell-depleted T cells, or PBMCs supplied cDNA or gDNA.

The repertoire was sequenced with immunoSEQ multiplex PCR; TCRdb's copy has only in-frame clones and lacks some. The table shows some 67,000 clones, with over 75% occurring only once. Sequencing input: peripheral blood. This TCR came from a woman between 18 and 30 years old with acute or convalescent COVID-19.

The CDR3 here is CASSPKGAPYNEQFF. In DNA form, the CDR3 reads TGCGCCAGCAGTCCCAAGGGGGCACCCTACAATGAGCAGTTCTTC. The chain recombines TRBV10-2 with TRBJ2-1; 7 nucleotides match TRBD1. V dropped 5 bases and J dropped 2; count of bases not matched to a gene: 6. CDR3 length: 15 residues. CDR1 is WSHSY, CDR2 SAAADI, per germline.